This passage covers 15 T cell receptor beta chains from one sample sequenced in a study of T cell responses to AZD1222 COVID-19 vaccine. Repertoires were generated with immunoSEQ multiplex PCR, while TCRdb's copy carries only in-frame clones and drops some. There are under 150,000 clones in the sample; about 89% occur only once, and approximately 28% lies in the top ten. The specimen was peripheral blood, collected on day 0 of AZD1222 vaccination. Source of these receptors: an adult in good health.

The V gene is TRBV27, the J gene TRBJ1-6; D perhaps matches TRBD1 (6 bases). This CDR3 has 15 amino acids. Germline V gene sequence: CDR1 MNHEY, CDR2 SMNVEV (reference sequence). Trimming removed 3 bases at V and 4 bases at J, with 10 bases between. The CDR3 DNA reads as TGTGCCAGCAGTTTTCGACAGGCATATAATTCACCCCTCCACTTT. Encoded protein: CASSFRQAYNSPLHF.

The chain combines TRBV4-1 with TRBJ2-3; 8 bases align to TRBD2. Germline lookup yields CDR1 MGHRA and CDR2 YSYEKL. The CDR3 length is 17 residues. Losses at the gene ends were 2 bases for V and 0 bases for J; bases not matched to a gene: 7. The CDR3 loop reads CASSQNRGLGSTDTQYF. CDR3 DNA sequence: TGCGCCAGCAGCCAAAACCGGGGACTAGGGAGCACAGATACGCAGTATTTT.

The V gene is TRBV10-3, the J gene TRBJ1-1; maybe TRBD1 (5 bases). The V gene lost 2 bases and the J gene lost 2 bases, with 6 bases spanning the gap. CDR1 and CDR2 from the germline V gene are ENHRY and SYGVKD. The CDR3 has 13 amino acids. For the CDR3, the DNA is TGTGCCATCAGTGAGCAGGGAAACACTGAAGCTTTCTTT. Protein: CAISEQGNTEAFF.

The rearrangement uses TRBV11-2 and TRBJ2-7, with 10 nucleotides matching TRBD2. Germline assignment: CDR1 SGHAT and CDR2 FQNNGV. This CDR3 is 15 amino acids long. V dropped 2 bases and J dropped 5; count of bases not matched to a gene: 6. CDR3 sequence (DNA): TGTGCCAGCAGCTTAAGCCTAGCGGGAGATCACGAGCAGTACTTC. This gives the protein CASSLSLAGDHEQYF.

The chain joins TRBV27 to TRBJ2-2; a possible D gene is TRBD1 (6 bases). Germline assignment: CDR1 MNHEY and CDR2 SMNVEV (reference sequence). V lost 3 bases, J lost 3 bases, and 8 bases lay in between. This CDR3 has 14 residues. CDR3 sequence (DNA): TGTGCCAGCAGTTTGGGACAACACACCGGGGAGCTGTTTTTT. It specifies CASSLGQHTGELFF.

This clone was seen once. This sequence joins TRBV27 and TRBJ2-7, with TRBD2 matching over 11 bases. The CDR3 covers 18 residues. Germline lookup yields CDR1 MNHEY and CDR2 SMNVEV (reference sequence). V trimming: 6 bases; J trimming: 0 bases; junction bases outside the gene matches: 13. CDR3 coding DNA: TGTGCCAGCAGCCCCCTAGCGGGGGGACGTATTGGCTCCTACGAGCAGTACTTC. Translation: CASSPLAGGRIGSYEQYF.

The rearrangement links TRBV7-9 to TRBJ2-4, with D tentatively TRBD1 (6 bases). The CDR3 is 17 residues long. V lost 1 base, J lost 0 bases, and 13 bases lay in between. Germline-derived CDR1 and CDR2 are SEHNR and FQNEAQ (reference sequence). In DNA, the CDR3 is TGTGCCAGCAGCTTAGACAGGGATGAGTTAGCCAAAAACATTCAGTACTTC. Its translation is CASSLDRDELAKNIQYF.

The J gene is TRBJ2-1, the V gene TRBV9; D may correspond to TRBD1 or TRBD2 (5 bases each). CDR1 is SGDLS, CDR2 YYNGEE, per germline. The germline V and J ends were trimmed by 0 bases and 6 bases, with 13 bases remaining between them. The CDR3 contains 15 residues. The CDR3 here is CASSVDGAPTNEQFF. The CDR3 DNA reads TGTGCCAGCAGCGTAGACGGGGCCCCCACCAATGAGCAGTTCTTC.

This clone was seen a few times. The chain employs TRBV5-1 and TRBJ2-2; D possibly corresponds to TRBD2 (6 bases). V lost 4 bases and J 3 bases, leaving 13 bases between the germline ends. The CDR3 sequence is 15 residues long. Looked up from germline, CDR1 is SGHRS and CDR2 is YFSETQ. CDR3 bases: TGCGCCAGCAGCGGTGCGGGGCCCGACACCGGGGAGCTGTTTTTT. Translation gives CASSGAGPDTGELFF.

The chain has TRBV27 and TRBJ2-5; tentative D call: TRBD2 (5 bases). The germline V gene has CDR1 MNHEY and CDR2 SMNVEV (reference sequence). The CDR3 length is 14 residues. With 3 bases removed from V and 2 bases from J, the gap between germline ends came to 10 bases. CDR3 nucleotide sequence: TGTGCCAGCAGTTTCCTAGCACGTCAAGAGACCCAGTACTTC. This gives the protein CASSFLARQETQYF.

J is TRBJ1-5 and V is TRBV7-8; a weak D match, TRBD1 (5 bases). The V and J ends lost 4 bases and 2 bases respectively, with 18 bases between them. Germline V lookup: CDR1 SGHVS, CDR2 FQNEAQ. The CDR3 totals 17 residues. CDR3 in amino acids: CASSSNQAGGRNQPQHF. The CDR3 nucleotides read TGTGCCAGCAGCTCCAACCAGGCCGGGGGTCGCAATCAGCCCCAGCATTTT.

V and J are TRBV4-3 and TRBJ2-1; 11 bases fit TRBD2. Germline trimming cut 1 base from V and 2 bases from J; bases unmatched to any gene: 1. The V gene's germline CDR1 is LGHNA and CDR2 YSLEER. The CDR3 is 16 residues long. The CDR3 spells CASSQGLAGTYNEQFF. The CDR3 nucleotides read TGCGCCAGCAGCCAAGGACTAGCGGGAACCTACAATGAGCAGTTCTTC.

This chain uses TRBV4-2 with TRBJ2-4, with TRBD1 matching over 8 bases. Germline V gene data show CDR1 as LGHNA and CDR2 as YNFKEQ. This CDR3 is built from 16 residues. V shed 0 bases, J shed 5 bases, and the junction held 6 bases outside the gene matches. CDR3 sequence (DNA): TGTGCCAGCAGCCAAGATCGGACAGGGATGGAAAACATTCAGTACTTC. Its protein is CASSQDRTGMENIQYF.

The V call is TRBV5-1, the J call TRBJ1-2; 7 bases are a match to TRBD1. V shed 6 bases and J 6 bases; nucleotides not matched to a gene: 8. The CDR3 length is 13 residues. Per germline, CDR1 SGHRS and CDR2 YFSETQ. CDR3 sequence (DNA): TGCGCCAGCAAGATAACCGGGACAGATGGCTACACCTTC. This translates into CASKITGTDGYTF.

The chain links TRBV16 to TRBJ1-2; D is possibly TRBD1 (5 bases). Germline CDR1 KGHSY, CDR2 FQNENV. The CDR3 covers 14 residues. Trimming left V 0 bases short and J 5 bases short, with 10 bases between. The CDR3 protein is CASSQSGRHYGYTF. The DNA for the CDR3 is TGTGCCAGCAGCCAATCGGGACGGCATTATGGCTACACCTTC. Variable domain in full (rest from reference TRBV16 and TRBJ1-2): GEEVAQTPKHLVRGEGQKAKLYCAPIKGHSYVFWYQQVLKNEFKFLISFQNENVFDETGMPKERFSAKCLPNSPCSLEIQATKLEDSAVYFCASSQSGRHYGYTFGSGTRLTVV.